These 15 T cell receptor beta chains originate from one sample sequenced in a study of cytomegalovirus exposure and HLA in healthy donors. The table came from immunoSEQ multiplex PCR; TCRdb's copy has only in-frame clones and leaves some out. The table shows roughly 220,000 clones, with 90% to 95% occurring only once. Sequenced input: PBMCs. These receptors were taken from a woman aged 18-29 years in good health and CMV-seronegative.

The V call is TRBV5-8, the J call TRBJ1-1, with D possibly being TRBD1 (5 bases). Per the germline V gene, CDR1 is SGHTS and CDR2 is YDEGEE. V was pared by 4 bases and J by 1 base, with 11 bases between. The CDR3 sequence is 14 residues long. The DNA for the CDR3 is TGTGCCAGCAGCCGGGGGTTCGGGAACACTGAAGCTTTCTTT. Its protein is CASSRGFGNTEAFF.

In its sample, this clone was seen a few times. This chain connects TRBV5-1 to TRBJ2-1; 12 bases are shared with TRBD2. The germline gives CDR1 SGHRS, CDR2 YFSETQ. V lost 4 bases to trimming and J lost 8 bases; unmatched junction nucleotides: 13. The CDR3 runs 17 residues. CDR3 sequence: CASSRGASGRVGDEQFF. Written as DNA, the CDR3 is TGCGCCAGCAGCCGAGGAGCTAGCGGGAGGGTCGGCGATGAGCAGTTCTTC.

The chain couples TRBV19 to TRBJ1-2; possibly TRBD1 for D (5 bases). Germline CDR1 reads LNHDA; CDR2 reads SQIVND (reference sequence). V lost 9 bases and J lost 0, with 14 bases in between. The CDR3 totals 14 residues. The CDR3 DNA reads as TGTGCCAGCAACACCGGGGGAGCTAACTATGGCTACACCTTC. Its translation is CASNTGGANYGYTF.

In this sample, this clone turned up many times. The identical CDR3 is also encoded by other nucleotide sequences in the sample. The chain carries TRBV7-2 and TRBJ2-7; 10 nucleotides line up with TRBD2. There are 15 residues in the CDR3. Looked up from germline, CDR1 is SGHTA and CDR2 is FQGNSA. The ends lost 5 bases at V and 0 bases at J; junction bases unmatched: 4. CDR3 residues: CASSPSGSRSYEQYF. CDR3 nucleotide sequence: TGTGCCAGCAGCCCTAGCGGGAGCCGCTCCTACGAGCAGTACTTC.

The V and J genes are TRBV7-6 and TRBJ2-2; 9 bases map to TRBD1. The CDR3 length is 16 residues. The V and J ends lost 2 bases and 5 bases, in that order; junction bases with no gene match: 6. Germline lookup yields CDR1 SGHVS and CDR2 FNYEAQ. CDR3 protein: CASSLRGTGYTGELFF. The CDR3 bases are TGTGCCAGCAGCTTAAGGGGGACAGGGTATACCGGGGAGCTGTTTTTT.

The chain uses TRBV6-1 and TRBJ2-7; D not resolved. Trimming pared 2 bases from V and 4 bases from J, leaving 6 bases between. This CDR3 comprises 12 residues. Germline CDR1 is MNHNS and CDR2 is SASEGT. CDR3 nucleotides: TGTGCCAGCAGTGAATACGGGTACGAGCAGTACTTC. Its protein product is CASSEYGYEQYF.

The chain employs TRBV6-5 and TRBJ2-1; D possibly corresponds to TRBD2 (6 bases). CDR1 is MNHEY, CDR2 SVGAGI, per germline. Trimming left V 7 bases short and J 5 bases short, with 12 bases between. The CDR3 totals 13 residues. The CDR3 sequence: CASKTSWHNEQFF. For the CDR3, the DNA is TGTGCCAGCAAAACTAGCTGGCACAATGAGCAGTTCTTC.

The chain links TRBV7-9 to TRBJ1-5; D is unresolved. The CDR3 is made up of 18 amino acids. V lost 4 bases and J 1 base, leaving 20 bases between the germline ends. Germline lookup yields CDR1 SEHNR and CDR2 FQNEAQ (reference sequence). CDR3 sequence reads: CASSSSAEGGSSNQPQHF. The CDR3 region has the DNA TGTGCCAGCAGCTCCTCCGCGGAGGGAGGCTCGAGCAATCAGCCCCAGCATTTT. Filled out from reference TRBV7-9 and TRBJ1-5, the complete variable domain reads DTGVSQNPRHKITKRGQNVTFRCDPISEHNRLYWYRQTLGQGPEFLTYFQNEAQLEKSRLLSDRFSAERPKGSFSTLEIQRTEQGDSAMYLCASSSSAEGGSSNQPQHFGDGTRLSIL.

V is TRBV28 and J is TRBJ2-4; 12 bases are a match to TRBD2. This CDR3 has 17 residues. CDR1 is MDHEN and CDR2 is SYDVKM in the germline V gene. V lost 5 bases to trimming and J lost 3 bases; unmatched junction nucleotides: 8. CDR3 loop: CASSLRLAGAVKNIQYF. Here the CDR3 DNA reads TGTGCCAGCAGTCTCCGACTAGCGGGAGCAGTCAAAAACATTCAGTACTTC.

The CDR3 region has the DNA TGTGCCAGCAGCTATGACAGCTCGGAGACCCAGTACTTC. Its protein product is CASSYDSSETQYF. The chain has TRBV5-4 and TRBJ2-5, with D perhaps matching TRBD1 (5 bases). CDR1 and CDR2 (germline): SGHNT, YYREEE (reference sequence). Trimming cost V 3 bases and J 5 bases, with 11 bases left between them. This CDR3 spans 13 amino acids.

The chain combines TRBV9 with TRBJ2-2; D remains unclear. Trimming took off 6 bases at V and 7 bases at J, with 19 bases between the two ends. Germline lookup yields CDR1 SGDLS and CDR2 YYNGEE. The CDR3 is 15 amino acids. DNA of the CDR3: TGTGCCAGCACCCGTATGGGTAGCTCCTACGGGGAGCTGTTTTTT. Its translation: CASTRMGSSYGELFF.

This clone was recorded once. The V and J genes are TRBV7-2 and TRBJ1-2, with 8 bases lining up with TRBD1. After removal of 4 bases from V and 8 bases from J, the junction contained 6 bases not matched to a gene. The germline CDR1 and CDR2 sequences are SGHTA and FQGNSA. This CDR3 spans 13 amino acids. CDR3 residues: CASSWGTGDGYTF. The CDR3 nucleotides are TGTGCCAGCAGCTGGGGGACAGGAGACGGCTACACCTTC.

This rearrangement joins TRBV20-1 to TRBJ1-1; TRBD1 is a possible D gene (5 bases). The CDR3 spans 11 residues. V was trimmed by 3 bases and J by 10 bases, leaving 12 bases between them. CDR1 is DFQATT, CDR2 SNEGSKA, per germline (reference sequence). DNA of the CDR3: TGCAGTGCTAGGCGGGACGTAGGAGCTTTCTTT. Its translation: CSARRDVGAFF.

The chain links TRBV7-9 to TRBJ1-2; no firm D call. This CDR3 spans 10 amino acids. With 9 bases removed from V and 3 bases from J, the gap between germline ends came to 5 bases. Germline V gives CDR1 SEHNR, CDR2 FQNEAQ (reference sequence). The CDR3 spells CASSHYGYTF. Here the CDR3 DNA reads TGTGCCAGTTCTCACTATGGCTACACCTTC.

The rearrangement joins TRBV9 to TRBJ2-3, with a weak D call TRBD2 (6 bases). CDR1 and CDR2 (germline): SGDLS, YYNGEE. Between the trimmed V and J ends, which lost 0 bases and 4 bases, there was a span of 21 bases. The CDR3 has 18 residues. The CDR3 DNA reads as TGTGCCAGCAGCGTAGTTAATCAGGCGGGAATCGGCCCAGATACGCAGTATTTT. Encoded protein: CASSVVNQAGIGPDTQYF.